Listed here are 18 T cell receptor beta chains from one sample, sequenced in a study of T cell changes during pregnancy in multiple sclerosis. Using immunoSEQ multiplex PCR, the repertoire was profiled, and TCRdb retains in-frame clones only, with some absent. The sample records tens of thousands of clones, 94% being singletons. The sample here was peripheral blood, taken in the third trimester of pregnancy. The origin of the receptors is a female donor with multiple sclerosis, enrolled in a pregnancy study.

The chain has TRBV15 and TRBJ2-5; D is unresolved. Germline CDR1 and CDR2: LNHNV and YYDKDF (reference sequence). The CDR3 is 12 residues long. The V and J ends lost 3 bases and 5 bases respectively, with 7 bases between them. The CDR3 DNA reads as TGTGCCACCAGCAGTACAGAGGAGACCCAGTACTTC. Translation gives CATSSTEETQYF.

The chain links TRBV2 to TRBJ2-7; possibly TRBD2 for D (5 bases). There are 16 residues in the CDR3. V lost 7 bases and J lost 3, with 22 bases in between. Per germline, CDR1 SNHLY and CDR2 FYNNEI. CDR3 coding DNA: TGTGCCAGCAACGTTCGACCCGGCGGAGGATTCTACGAGCAGTACTTC. This gives the protein CASNVRPGGGFYEQYF.

V usage is TRBV5-1 and J usage is TRBJ1-2; the match to TRBD1 covers 8 bases. The V gene's germline CDR1 is SGHRS and CDR2 YFSETQ. The CDR3 is made up of 14 amino acids. The V and J ends lost 4 bases and 6 bases, in that order; junction bases with no gene match: 8. The CDR3 region has the DNA TGCGCCAGCAGCCTGGACAGGGTTCGGGATGGCTACACCTTC. Amino acid sequence: CASSLDRVRDGYTF. Filled out from reference TRBV5-1 and TRBJ1-2, the complete variable domain reads KAGVTQTPRYLIKTRGQQVTLSCSPISGHRSVSWYQQTPGQGLQFLFEYFSETQRNKGNFPGRFSGRQFSNSRSEMNVSTLELGDSALYLCASSLDRVRDGYTFGSGTRLTVV.

The V call is TRBV27, the J call TRBJ1-2; TRBD1 aligns across 9 bases. This CDR3 region has 16 residues. Germline lookup yields CDR1 MNHEY and CDR2 SMNVEV (reference sequence). After removal of 4 bases from V and 6 bases from J, the junction contained 12 bases not matched to a gene. CDR3 sequence reads: CASSSPARDRVDGYTF. The CDR3 DNA is TGTGCCAGCAGTTCCCCGGCCCGGGACAGGGTGGATGGCTACACCTTC.

V and J are TRBV30 and TRBJ2-7; possibly TRBD2 for D (6 bases). V was shortened by 2 bases and J by 2 bases, with 25 bases between the two germline ends. The CDR3 contains 18 residues. Germline V gene lookup returns CDR1 GTSNPN and CDR2 SVGIG (reference sequence). In nucleotides, the CDR3 is TGTGCCTGGAGTTTTCCTATCTTAGCGGAGGGATTAACCTACGAGCAGTACTTC. This gives the protein CAWSFPILAEGLTYEQYF.

The table lists this clone with a few counts. The chain uses TRBV30 and TRBJ2-6; D ambiguous. Trimming removed 4 bases from V and 0 bases from J, with 10 bases in between. CDR1 and CDR2 (germline): GTSNPN, SVGIG (reference sequence). This CDR3 has 15 residues. This chain's CDR3 is CAWTSYVSGANVLTF. DNA for the CDR3: TGTGCCTGGACCTCCTATGTCTCTGGGGCCAACGTCCTGACTTTC.

V and J are TRBV5-6 and TRBJ2-1, with 9 nucleotides matching TRBD2. V lost 0 bases to trimming and J lost 7 bases; unmatched junction nucleotides: 8. Germline-derived CDR1 and CDR2 are SGHDT and YYEEEE. The CDR3 contains 16 residues. The DNA of the CDR3 is TGTGCCAGCAGCTTGGTTCGGCTAGCGGGGTTAAATGAGCAGTTCTTC. Residues: CASSLVRLAGLNEQFF.

The rearrangement uses TRBV19 and TRBJ1-3; 9 bases match TRBD1. With 5 bases clipped from V and 7 bases from J, the junction kept 3 bases outside the gene matches. The germline V gene encodes CDR1 LNHDA and CDR2 SQIVND (reference sequence). This CDR3 region has 13 residues. The CDR3: CASSFGQGNTIYF. For the CDR3, the DNA is TGTGCCAGTAGTTTCGGACAGGGGAACACCATATATTTT.

This rearrangement joins TRBV10-3 to TRBJ2-3; D possibly corresponds to TRBD2 (5 bases). V lost 5 bases and J 3 bases, leaving 12 bases between the germline ends. The CDR3 contains 14 residues. Germline-derived CDR1 and CDR2 are ENHRY and SYGVKD. The CDR3 sequence: CAISYRTATDTQYF. For the CDR3, the DNA is TGTGCCATCAGTTATAGGACTGCGACAGATACGCAGTATTTT.

The chain couples TRBV28 to TRBJ2-7, with D possibly being TRBD1 (7 bases). V was trimmed by 6 bases and J by 0 bases, leaving 27 bases between them. This CDR3 region has 19 residues. Looked up from germline, CDR1 is MDHEN and CDR2 is SYDVKM. The CDR3 is CASRASGGSRSDLSYEQYF. CDR3 bases: TGTGCCAGCAGAGCCTCAGGGGGGAGCCGTAGCGACCTCTCCTACGAGCAGTACTTC.

The chain carries TRBV15 and TRBJ2-7; D is uncertain. Germline loops: CDR1 LNHNV, CDR2 YYDKDF (reference sequence). Trimming shortened V by 5 bases and J by 6 bases, and 17 bases separated the two germline ends. CDR3 length: 14 residues. The CDR3 spells CATSSALSPSEQYF. The CDR3 nucleotides are TGTGCCACCAGCTCCGCACTTTCTCCCTCCGAGCAGTACTTC.

The rearrangement joins TRBV6-5 to TRBJ2-1; the D is unclear. Germline assignment: CDR1 MNHEY and CDR2 SVGAGI. V dropped 6 bases and J dropped 0 bases, with 9 bases sitting between them. The CDR3 covers 14 residues. The CDR3 reads CASRSLSSYNEQFF. The CDR3 nucleotides are TGTGCCAGCAGGTCGCTGAGCTCCTACAATGAGCAGTTCTTC.

The gene calls are TRBV6-5 and TRBJ1-1, with D possibly matching TRBD1 (6 bases). The CDR3 contains 12 residues. V lost 5 bases, J lost 8 bases, and 12 bases lay in between. The V gene's germline CDR1 is MNHEY and CDR2 SVGAGI. The CDR3 nucleotides read TGTGCCAGCAGTCATACAGGGCTGGAAGCTTTCTTT. It specifies CASSHTGLEAFF.

The chain couples TRBV27 to TRBJ1-1; D not certain. The CDR3 runs 15 residues. CDR1 and CDR2 from the germline V gene are MNHEY and SMNVEV (reference sequence). V was cut by 3 bases and J by 0 bases, with 11 bases left in between. The CDR3 bases are TGTGCCAGCAGTTTGCGGGGTTTAATGAACACTGAAGCTTTCTTT. Protein product: CASSLRGLMNTEAFF.

The chain joins TRBV7-2 to TRBJ2-7; D is unresolved. V lost 1 base, J lost 0 bases, and 19 bases lay in between. Germline V gene data show CDR1 as SGHTA and CDR2 as FQGNSA. CDR3 length: 18 amino acids. The CDR3 here is CASSLGRQILTSSYEQYF. The CDR3 nucleotides are TGTGCCAGCAGCTTAGGGCGGCAGATCTTAACGAGCTCCTACGAGCAGTACTTC.

The rearrangement links TRBV5-4 to TRBJ2-7; 9 bases agree with TRBD1. Germline-derived CDR1 and CDR2 are SGHNT and YYREEE (reference sequence). J was trimmed by 4 bases and V by 4 bases; bases with no gene match: 12. CDR3 length: 16 amino acids. CDR3 DNA: TGTGCCAGCAGCCTCATTCAAGGGACAGGGAGTTACGAGCAGTACTTC. It codes for CASSLIQGTGSYEQYF.

V gene TRBV28 combines with J gene TRBJ1-5; 7 bases match TRBD1. Unmatched junction bases numbered 7, after V lost 5 bases and J lost 3 bases. Germline CDR1 is MDHEN and CDR2 is SYDVKM. This CDR3 region has 15 residues. CDR3 protein: CASSLLDRNNQPQHF. The CDR3 region has the DNA TGTGCCAGCAGTCTCTTGGACAGGAACAATCAGCCCCAGCATTTT. Using reference TRBV28 and TRBJ1-5 for the parts outside the CDR3, the full variable domain is DVKVTQSSRYLVKRTGEKVFLECVQDMDHENMFWYRQDPGLGLRLIYFSYDVKMKEKGDIPEGYSVSREKKERFSLILESASTNQTSMYLCASSLLDRNNQPQHFGDGTRLSIL.

The chain employs TRBV6-1 and TRBJ2-1; the D gene is possibly TRBD2 (6 bases). The V gene lost 4 bases and the J gene lost 6 bases, with 16 bases spanning the gap. The CDR3 totals 15 residues. Germline CDR1 reads MNHNS; CDR2 reads SASEGT. The CDR3 is CASSGSGLSVNEQFF. Written as DNA, the CDR3 is TGTGCCAGCAGTGGTAGCGGTCTTTCGGTCAATGAGCAGTTCTTC.